The clone carrying this T cell receptor beta chain occurred once. Its antigen is as yet unknown. The sample belongs to a study of cytomegalovirus exposure and HLA in healthy donors. Overall study findings and caveats: Cytomegalovirus-associated TCR beta chains were listed, numbering roughly 150. Donors belonging to an Asian-associated ancestry cluster reportedly showed fewer N-insertions in productive TCRs than the approximately 680-donor mean, according to what a later analysis found. Information on immune exposure was restricted to one variable (CMV serostatus).

PCR primers comprised 60 Vbeta and 13 Jbeta primers. Libraries were prepared by immunoSEQ multiplex PCR; TCRdb keeps only in-frame clonotypes and omits some of them. The repertoire holds 140,000 to 150,000 clones, with around 73% as singletons. At collection, donors were nominally healthy, but unrecorded immune exposures were probable. Germline V gives CDR1 SGHRS, CDR2 YFSETQ. The CDR3 is made up of 15 amino acids. V lost 4 bases, J lost 2 bases, and 5 bases stayed unmatched. The chain employs TRBV5-1 and TRBJ2-2; 7 bases match TRBD1. The receptor was derived from a young woman in good health and CMV-seronegative. The sequenced sample consisted of PBMCs. CDR3 protein: CASSPTGDNTGELFF. The CDR3 DNA reads TGCGCCAGCAGCCCCACAGGGGACAACACCGGGGAGCTGTTTTTT.